Listed here are 12 T cell receptor beta chains from one sample, sequenced in a study of vaccination effects on CD4 cells after COVID-19. These TCRs' antigens remain unknown. ViraFEST assay sequencing came after antigen-specific CD4+ T cells were expanded with viral peptide pools. Scientists isolated CD4+ T cells after a roughly ten-day culture period ended. Each person got two doses of an mRNA SARS-CoV-2 vaccine, BNT162b2 or mRNA-1273. Some clones are missing from TCRdb's copy, which holds only in-frame ones; the method was immunoSEQ multiplex PCR. The sample lists tens of thousands of clones; 65% were seen once. The specimen comprised CD4+ T cells from PBMCs cultured with SARS-CoV-2 spike peptides, sampled after COVID-19 vaccination. These receptors all stem from a human donor who received a COVID-19 vaccine.

The CDR3 region has the DNA TGCGCCAGCAGCTTAACGGGGGCCACAGATACGCAGTATTTT. Translating gives CASSLTGATDTQYF. This rearrangement joins TRBV5-1 to TRBJ2-3, with D perhaps assigned TRBD1 or TRBD2 (6 bases each). CDR1 and CDR2 (germline): SGHRS, YFSETQ. Trimming removed 2 bases at V and 2 bases at J, with 9 bases between. The CDR3 runs 14 residues.

This chain connects TRBV5-1 to TRBJ2-3, with a weak D call TRBD1 (5 bases). The germline V gene has CDR1 SGHRS and CDR2 YFSETQ. Trimming stripped 4 bases from V and 0 bases from J, with 12 bases between. The CDR3 covers 15 residues. The CDR3 bases are TGCGCCAGCAGCAGGCAGGGAACTAGCACAGATACGCAGTATTTT. This gives the protein CASSRQGTSTDTQYF.

This chain joins TRBV25-1 and TRBJ1-1; tentative D call: TRBD1 (6 bases). The germline V gene encodes CDR1 MGHDK and CDR2 SYGVNS. CDR3 length: 13 amino acids. V was shortened by 4 bases and J by 9 bases, with 15 bases between the two germline ends. CDR3 DNA sequence: TGTGCCAGCAGTGTGGCCGGACAGAATAAAGCTTTCTTT. This translates into CASSVAGQNKAFF.

V usage is TRBV6-5 and J usage is TRBJ1-2; 10 nucleotides match TRBD1. Germline assignment: CDR1 MNHEY and CDR2 SVGAGI. J lost 8 bases, V lost 1 base, and 4 bases had no gene match. The CDR3 covers 14 residues. CDR3 amino acids: CASSYLGQGGGYTF. CDR3 DNA: TGTGCCAGCAGTTACTTAGGACAGGGGGGAGGCTACACCTTC.

The V call is TRBV3-1 (or the pseudogene TRBV3-2), the J call TRBJ2-7; weak D call: TRBD1 (6 bases). The V and J ends lost 0 bases and 2 bases respectively, with 8 bases between them. The CDR3 extends over 14 amino acids. Germline CDR1 LGHDT, CDR2 YNNKEL (reference sequence). CDR3 coding DNA: TGTGCCAGCAGCCAAGATCGGACAGCCTACGAGCAGTACTTC. It translates to CASSQDRTAYEQYF.

The V gene is TRBV3-1 (or the pseudogene TRBV3-2), the J gene TRBJ1-3; D is unclear. Germline CDR1 and CDR2: LGHDT and YNNKEL (reference sequence). Trimming took off 6 bases at V and 3 bases at J, with 15 bases between the two ends. The CDR3 is 15 amino acids. The CDR3 DNA reads TGTGCCAGCAGAGAGGAACGGACTCTTGGAAACACCATATATTTT. Translating gives CASREERTLGNTIYF.

CDR3 DNA: TGTGCCAGCAGCCCGGCGACAGAACACTATGGCTACACCTTC. Amino acids: CASSPATEHYGYTF. V is TRBV5-4 and J is TRBJ1-2; possibly TRBD1 for D (5 bases). The CDR3 runs to 14 residues. Trimming took 4 bases from V and 3 from J, leaving 13 bases between them. CDR1 and CDR2 (germline): SGHNT, YYREEE (reference sequence).

The V call is TRBV20-1, the J call TRBJ1-2, with D hard to call. CDR3 length: 13 residues. V lost 3 bases, J lost 1 base, and 9 bases lay in between. Germline V gene sequence: CDR1 DFQATT, CDR2 SNEGSKA (reference sequence). The CDR3 bases are TGCAGTGCTAGTAGCACAATTAACTATGGCTACACCTTC. As protein: CSASSTINYGYTF.

Only a few counts were recorded for this clone. CDR3 loop: CAARGTVTYEQYF. In DNA, the CDR3 is TGCGCCGCAAGGGGGACAGTAACCTACGAGCAGTACTTC. The chain combines TRBV10-1 with TRBJ2-7; 7 nucleotides match TRBD1. CDR1 WNHNN and CDR2 SYGVQD come from the germline V gene (reference sequence). This CDR3 is built from 13 residues. V was clipped by 11 bases and J by 2 bases; unmatched bases: 9.

This clone occurred once. The V call is TRBV29-1, the J call TRBJ2-2, with 8 bases matching TRBD1. J lost 4 bases, V lost 7 bases, and 8 bases had no gene match. CDR3 length: 14 amino acids. Germline loops: CDR1 SQVTM, CDR2 ANQGSEA. Here the CDR3 DNA reads TGCAGCGCAAGCCAGGGGGCGGTCACCGGGGAGCTGTTTTTT. Amino acids: CSASQGAVTGELFF.

The chain joins TRBV4-1 to TRBJ2-5; no firm D call. This CDR3 comprises 19 residues. The V and J ends lost 0 bases and 5 bases respectively, with 25 bases between them. Per germline, CDR1 MGHRA and CDR2 YSYEKL. CDR3 DNA sequence: TGCGCCAGCAGCCAAGATGGTCGAGGTTCGATGGGCGCCCTGGAGACCCAGTACTTC. It translates to CASSQDGRGSMGALETQYF.

The chain has TRBV7-9 and TRBJ1-6; D is possibly TRBD1 (5 bases). Germline CDR1 SEHNR, CDR2 FQNEAQ (reference sequence). The CDR3 contains 15 residues. V was cut by 1 base and J by 4 bases, with 8 bases left in between. CDR3 region: CASSLGGAYNSPLHF. The CDR3 DNA reads as TGTGCCAGCAGCTTAGGGGGCGCATATAATTCACCCCTCCACTTT. The full variable domain, with the rest looked up from reference TRBV7-9 and TRBJ1-6, is DTGVSQNPRHKITKRGQNVTFRCDPISEHNRLYWYRQTLGQGPEFLTYFQNEAQLEKSRLLSDRFSAERPKGSFSTLEIQRTEQGDSAMYLCASSLGGAYNSPLHFGNGTRLTVT.